This T cell receptor beta chain appears in the sequencing data of a study of T cell changes during pregnancy in multiple sclerosis. V was shortened by 3 bases and J by 4 bases, with 20 bases between the two germline ends. The CDR3 spans 17 residues. Germline values: CDR1 SGHDT, CDR2 YYEEEE. This table comes from immunoSEQ multiplex PCR, and its TCRdb copy is limited to in-frame clones, with some not included. Counted here are over 80,000 clones, about nine tenths occurring once; the ten biggest clones make up around 0.8%. This TCR was recovered from a female donor in good health, enrolled as a control in a pregnancy study. The V and J genes are TRBV5-6 and TRBJ2-1; tentatively, D is TRBD1 (6 bases). The sample was peripheral blood, taken in the second trimester of pregnancy. CDR3 residues: CASSWDGGQSPYNEQFF. The CDR3 bases are TGTGCCAGCAGCTGGGACGGCGGACAGAGCCCATACAATGAGCAGTTCTTC.